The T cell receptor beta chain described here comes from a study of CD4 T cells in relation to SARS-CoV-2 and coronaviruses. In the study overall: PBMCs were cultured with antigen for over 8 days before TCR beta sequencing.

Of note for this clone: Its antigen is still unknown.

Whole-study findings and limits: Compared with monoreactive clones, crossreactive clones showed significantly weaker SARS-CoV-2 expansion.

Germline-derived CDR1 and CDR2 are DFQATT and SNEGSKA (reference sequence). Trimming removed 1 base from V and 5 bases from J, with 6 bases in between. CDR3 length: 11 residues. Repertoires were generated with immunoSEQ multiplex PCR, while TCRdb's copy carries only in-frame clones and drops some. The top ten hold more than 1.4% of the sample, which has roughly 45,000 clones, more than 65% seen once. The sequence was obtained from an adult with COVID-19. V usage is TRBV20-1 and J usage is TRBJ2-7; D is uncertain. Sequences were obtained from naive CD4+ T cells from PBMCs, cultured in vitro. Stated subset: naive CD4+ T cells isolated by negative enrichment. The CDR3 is CSARVRDEQYF. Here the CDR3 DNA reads TGCAGTGCTAGAGTACGGGACGAGCAGTACTTC.